This entry concerns a single T cell receptor (beta chain). The antigen is not known. The entry originates in a study of blood T cells in healthy people across ages. Whole-study results and caveats: No conclusive comparison of naive versus antigen-experienced cells was possible with unsorted PBMCs.

The use of a sample-barcoded 5' primer and a J-beta primer mix characterized a second PCR of roughly 6 to 11 cycles. MiXCR was run by TCRdb on the 5' RACE reads, yielding one entry per CDR3 protein. The sample yields about 1.1 million distinct CDR3 sequences, roughly two fifths seen once. Trimming took 3 bases from V and 5 from J; bases not matched to a gene: 8. Per the germline V gene, CDR1 is MDHEN and CDR2 is SYDVKM. The length of the CDR3 is 15 residues. Sequenced sample: blood. The chain couples TRBV28 to TRBJ1-1; TRBD1 agrees at 8 bases. The source of this sequence is a man between 18 and 29 years old in good health. Here the CDR3 DNA reads TGTGCCAGCAGTTTTGTACAGGGGGTAGAAACTGAAGCTTTCTTT. Translation gives CASSFVQGVETEAFF.